The rows below give T cell receptor beta chains drawn from one sample of a study of cytomegalovirus exposure and HLA in healthy donors. Here immunoSEQ multiplex PCR was the method, and the copy in TCRdb shows in-frame clones only, minus some. The sample lists 170,000 or so clones, about four fifths seen once, with 1% in the top ten. The specimen sequenced was PBMCs. The source is a woman in her 50s in good health and CMV-seropositive. CDR3s include the opening cysteine and the closing phenylalanine or tryptophan. Fields, in order: clone size, J gene, V gene, D gene, CDR3 DNA, CDR3 protein. A D gene is named only where the DNA matches it firmly. Rows may omit the clone size; those that give it use once, few, many or a size class.

clone size: .
J gene: TRBJ2-2
V gene: TRBV6-4
D gene: TRBD2
CDR3 DNA: TGTGCCAGCAGTGTTAGCGGGGGAATCGGGGAGCTGTTTTTT
CDR3 protein: CASSVSGGIGELFF

clone size: .
J gene: TRBJ1-1
V gene: TRBV18
D gene: .
CDR3 DNA: TGTGCCAGCTCACCCCAGGCAGGGAACACTGAAGCTTTCTTT
CDR3 protein: CASSPQAGNTEAFF

clone size: .
J gene: TRBJ1-2
V gene: TRBV5-6
D gene: TRBD1
CDR3 DNA: TGTGCCAGCAGCCTGGACAGGGTGTGGGGCTACACCTTC
CDR3 protein: CASSLDRVWGYTF

clone size: once
J gene: TRBJ1-2
V gene: TRBV29-1
D gene: .
CDR3 DNA: TGCAGCGGTGGTATCGTAGGGGAACGGGGCTACACCTTC
CDR3 protein: CSGGIVGERGYTF

clone size: .
J gene: TRBJ1-1
V gene: TRBV28
D gene: .
CDR3 DNA: TGTGCCAGCTACTCGAACACTGAAGCTTTCTTT
CDR3 protein: CASYSNTEAFF

clone size: .
J gene: TRBJ2-1
V gene: TRBV15
D gene: .
CDR3 DNA: TGTGCCACCAGCAGAGTTACTCGTAACAATGAGCAGTTCTTC
CDR3 protein: CATSRVTRNNEQFF

clone size: .
J gene: TRBJ2-5
V gene: TRBV5-6
D gene: TRBD1
CDR3 DNA: TGTGCCAGCAGCTTGAGACAGGGGTCATTTTTTGGGACCCAGTACTTC
CDR3 protein: CASSLRQGSFFGTQYF

clone size: .
J gene: TRBJ2-7
V gene: TRBV9
D gene: .
CDR3 DNA: TGTGCCAGCAGCCCCCGCGGGTCGACCTACGAGCAGTACTTC
CDR3 protein: CASSPRGSTYEQYF

clone size: .
J gene: TRBJ2-1
V gene: TRBV29-1
D gene: .
CDR3 DNA: TGCAGCGTTGCCCCTTTAGACGCGGGAAGGATTAATGAGCAGTTCTTC
CDR3 protein: CSVAPLDAGRINEQFF

clone size: .
J gene: TRBJ2-6
V gene: TRBV19
D gene: .
CDR3 DNA: TGTGCCAGTAGTATCATGGCAGGGGCCAACGTCCTGACTTTC
CDR3 protein: CASSIMAGANVLTF

clone size: .
J gene: TRBJ2-1
V gene: TRBV9
D gene: TRBD2
CDR3 DNA: TGTGCCAGCAGCGCCACGGGACTAGCGAGTGAGCAGTTCTTC
CDR3 protein: CASSATGLASEQFF

clone size: .
J gene: TRBJ1-1
V gene: TRBV7-2
D gene: .
CDR3 DNA: TGTGCCAGCAAATTACAGGGCTATAGTGAAGCTTTCTTT
CDR3 protein: CASKLQGYSEAFF

clone size: .
J gene: TRBJ2-1
V gene: TRBV11-2
D gene: TRBD2
CDR3 DNA: TGTGCCAGCAGCTTAGGAGGTAGCGGGCCCCAATTGGAGCAGTTCTTC
CDR3 protein: CASSLGGSGPQLEQFF

clone size: .
J gene: TRBJ2-7
V gene: TRBV27
D gene: TRBD1
CDR3 DNA: TGTGCCAGCAGTTCCCTCAGGGGGCGTACCTACGAGCAGTACTTC
CDR3 protein: CASSSLRGRTYEQYF

clone size: once
J gene: TRBJ2-5
V gene: TRBV6-6
D gene: TRBD2
CDR3 DNA: TGTGCCAGCAGTTACTGGGAGGGGAAACAGACCCAGTACTTC
CDR3 protein: CASSYWEGKQTQYF

clone size: .
J gene: TRBJ2-1
V gene: TRBV7-2
D gene: TRBD2
CDR3 DNA: TGTGCCAGCAGCCGAGGGACTAGCGGGAACTACAATGAGCAGTTCTTC
CDR3 protein: CASSRGTSGNYNEQFF

clone size: .
J gene: TRBJ1-1
V gene: TRBV28
D gene: .
CDR3 DNA: TGTGCCAGCAGTTTGGGGGGTGTCCTGGCTGAAGCTTTCTTT
CDR3 protein: CASSLGGVLAEAFF

clone size: .
J gene: TRBJ2-1
V gene: TRBV28
D gene: .
CDR3 DNA: TGTGCCAGCAGAGACGGACTAACGTTCCACAATGAGCAGTTCTTC
CDR3 protein: CASRDGLTFHNEQFF

clone size: .
J gene: TRBJ1-2
V gene: TRBV4-2
D gene: TRBD1
CDR3 DNA: TGTGCCAGCAGCCAAGCGAGTAATTCGGGACAGAACTATGGCTACACCTTC
CDR3 protein: CASSQASNSGQNYGYTF

clone size: .
J gene: TRBJ2-2
V gene: TRBV13
D gene: .
CDR3 DNA: TGTGCCAGCAGCTTAGGAGGGGGCACCGGGGAGCTGTTTTTT
CDR3 protein: CASSLGGGTGELFF

clone size: .
J gene: TRBJ2-1
V gene: TRBV7-2
D gene: .
CDR3 DNA: TGTGCCAGCAGCCCCCCGGGGGGCCGAAATGAGCAGTTCTTC
CDR3 protein: CASSPPGGRNEQFF

clone size: once
J gene: TRBJ2-7
V gene: TRBV5-1
D gene: TRBD2
CDR3 DNA: TGCGCCAGCAGCTTGGTGGGACTAGCGGATTTCCTCTCCTACGAGCAGTACTTC
CDR3 protein: CASSLVGLADFLSYEQYF

clone size: .
J gene: TRBJ2-2
V gene: TRBV7-8
D gene: .
CDR3 DNA: TGTGCCAGCAGCTTAGCGTCAGGGTACACCGGGGAGCTGTTTTTT
CDR3 protein: CASSLASGYTGELFF

clone size: .
J gene: TRBJ2-2
V gene: TRBV5-1
D gene: TRBD2
CDR3 DNA: TGCGCCAGCAGGTCACCGGGACTAGCGGGAGTCGGGGAGCTGTTTTTT
CDR3 protein: CASRSPGLAGVGELFF

clone size: .
J gene: TRBJ2-7
V gene: TRBV10-3
D gene: .
CDR3 DNA: TGTGCCATCAGGGAGTCCCTCGACGAGCAGTACTTC
CDR3 protein: CAIRESLDEQYF

clone size: .
J gene: TRBJ2-1
V gene: TRBV2
D gene: TRBD1
CDR3 DNA: TGTGCCTCGTGGTGGACAGGGGCTCATCCCTACAATGAGCAGTTCTTC
CDR3 protein: CASWWTGAHPYNEQFF

clone size: .
J gene: TRBJ1-1
V gene: TRBV2
D gene: .
CDR3 DNA: TGTGCCAGCAGTTTCGACAGCTACTACACTGAAGCTTTCTTT
CDR3 protein: CASSFDSYYTEAFF

clone size: .
J gene: TRBJ1-2
V gene: TRBV5-1
D gene: .
CDR3 DNA: TGCGCCAGCAGCCGAGACGCGGGCTATGGCTACACCTTC
CDR3 protein: CASSRDAGYGYTF

clone size: once
J gene: TRBJ2-5
V gene: TRBV4-3
D gene: .
CDR3 DNA: TGCGCCAGCAGCCAAGATCGGGGAAAACAGTACTTC
CDR3 protein: CASSQDRGKQYF

clone size: .
J gene: TRBJ2-7
V gene: TRBV29-1
D gene: TRBD2
CDR3 DNA: TGCAGCGTTGAACTAGCGGGAGGCTACGAGCAGTACTTC
CDR3 protein: CSVELAGGYEQYF

clone size: .
J gene: TRBJ2-2
V gene: TRBV4-2
D gene: .
CDR3 DNA: TGTGCCAGCAGCCAGTGGAGACAGGACAACACCGGGGAGCTGTTTTTT
CDR3 protein: CASSQWRQDNTGELFF

clone size: .
J gene: TRBJ2-5
V gene: TRBV19
D gene: TRBD1
CDR3 DNA: TGTGCCAGTAGTACGGGACAGGGGGTGGAGACCCAGTACTTC
CDR3 protein: CASSTGQGVETQYF

clone size: .
J gene: TRBJ1-1
V gene: TRBV4-2
D gene: .
CDR3 DNA: TGTGCCAGCAGCCCCCTAGGCACTGAAGCTTTCTTT
CDR3 protein: CASSPLGTEAFF

clone size: .
J gene: TRBJ2-3
V gene: TRBV5-1
D gene: .
CDR3 DNA: TGCGCCAGCAGCTTGCAGGGCACAGATACGCAGTATTTT
CDR3 protein: CASSLQGTDTQYF

clone size: .
J gene: TRBJ2-7
V gene: TRBV27
D gene: TRBD1
CDR3 DNA: TGTGCCAGCAGTTTATCAACCCAGGGGGCACATCACGAGCAGTACTTC
CDR3 protein: CASSLSTQGAHHEQYF

clone size: .
J gene: TRBJ2-7
V gene: TRBV9
D gene: TRBD1
CDR3 DNA: TGTGCCAGCAGCGTAGGGACAGGTGCCTTTGGCGAGCAGTACTTC
CDR3 protein: CASSVGTGAFGEQYF

clone size: .
J gene: TRBJ2-1
V gene: TRBV9
D gene: TRBD2
CDR3 DNA: TGTGCCAGCAGCGCAATACCGGGACTAGCCTATGAGCAGTTCTTC
CDR3 protein: CASSAIPGLAYEQFF

clone size: .
J gene: TRBJ2-2
V gene: TRBV2
D gene: TRBD1
CDR3 DNA: TGTGCCAGCAACCGGGACAGATCCTCCACCGGGGAGCTGTTTTTT
CDR3 protein: CASNRDRSSTGELFF

clone size: .
J gene: TRBJ1-2
V gene: TRBV6-5
D gene: .
CDR3 DNA: TGTGCCAGCAGTTACTCGATGGTATCTAATGGCTACACCTTC
CDR3 protein: CASSYSMVSNGYTF

clone size: .
J gene: TRBJ2-5
V gene: TRBV6-5
D gene: .
CDR3 DNA: TGTGCCAGCAGTTACAACAGAGAGACCCAGTACTTC
CDR3 protein: CASSYNRETQYF

clone size: .
J gene: TRBJ1-2
V gene: TRBV5-1
D gene: TRBD1
CDR3 DNA: TGCGCCAGCAGCCGGACGGGCCAGGGGGATGGCTACACCTTC
CDR3 protein: CASSRTGQGDGYTF

clone size: .
J gene: TRBJ2-5
V gene: TRBV4-2
D gene: .
CDR3 DNA: TGTGCCAGCAGCCAAGTTTCCCTGATGGCGGGAAAAGAGACCCAGTACTTC
CDR3 protein: CASSQVSLMAGKETQYF

clone size: .
J gene: TRBJ1-2
V gene: TRBV18
D gene: .
CDR3 DNA: TGTGCCAGCTCACCTCTCTCTGGCTACACCTTC
CDR3 protein: CASSPLSGYTF

clone size: .
J gene: TRBJ2-7
V gene: TRBV28
D gene: .
CDR3 DNA: TGTGCCAGCAGTTTTAATAGAGAGCAGTACTTC
CDR3 protein: CASSFNREQYF

clone size: .
J gene: TRBJ2-5
V gene: TRBV19
D gene: TRBD2
CDR3 DNA: TGTGCCAGTAGTATAGGGACGGGGGGGCCCCAAGAGACCCAGTACTTC
CDR3 protein: CASSIGTGGPQETQYF

clone size: .
J gene: TRBJ1-2
V gene: TRBV18
D gene: .
CDR3 DNA: TGTGCCAGCTCACCACAGAGGACAGATGGCTACACCTTC
CDR3 protein: CASSPQRTDGYTF

clone size: .
J gene: TRBJ2-1
V gene: TRBV7-2
D gene: .
CDR3 DNA: TGTGCCAGCAGCCCCCGGAGAGGTGAGCAGTTCTTC
CDR3 protein: CASSPRRGEQFF

clone size: .
J gene: TRBJ2-1
V gene: TRBV10-3
D gene: .
CDR3 DNA: TGTGCCATCAGGAGGGCCGAGGACAATGAGCAGTTCTTC
CDR3 protein: CAIRRAEDNEQFF

clone size: few
J gene: TRBJ2-2
V gene: TRBV18
D gene: .
CDR3 DNA: TGTGCCAGCTCACCTATCGGGACCGGGGAGCTGTTTTTT
CDR3 protein: CASSPIGTGELFF

clone size: .
J gene: TRBJ2-5
V gene: TRBV7-2
D gene: TRBD2
CDR3 DNA: TGTGCCAGCAGCCTTCAGACTAGCGCGAAGGAGACCCAGTACTTC
CDR3 protein: CASSLQTSAKETQYF

clone size: few
J gene: TRBJ1-5
V gene: TRBV15
D gene: TRBD1
CDR3 DNA: TGTGCCACCAGCTTGAGAGGGGGGCAGGGGGCCCAGCCCCAGCATTTT
CDR3 protein: CATSLRGGQGAQPQHF

clone size: .
J gene: TRBJ1-4
V gene: TRBV7-9
D gene: TRBD1
CDR3 DNA: TGTGCCAGCAGCCCCGGGACAGGGCTATCTAATGAAAAACTGTTTTTT
CDR3 protein: CASSPGTGLSNEKLFF

clone size: .
J gene: TRBJ1-5
V gene: TRBV18
D gene: TRBD1
CDR3 DNA: TGTGCCAGCTCACCGACAGGGGGCGGCCAGCCCCAGCATTTT
CDR3 protein: CASSPTGGGQPQHF

clone size: .
J gene: TRBJ1-4
V gene: TRBV7-9
D gene: .
CDR3 DNA: TGTTCCAGCAGCTTAGGGTCGGATGGAGTATATTTT
CDR3 protein: CSSSLGSDGVYF

clone size: .
J gene: TRBJ2-1
V gene: TRBV9
D gene: TRBD1
CDR3 DNA: TGTGCCAGCAGCAAGGGACAGGGGGCGAAAAATGAGCAGTTCTTC
CDR3 protein: CASSKGQGAKNEQFF

clone size: .
J gene: TRBJ2-6
V gene: TRBV9
D gene: .
CDR3 DNA: TGTGCCAGCAGTCATTCCGCGGCGTGGGTTCAAGGCTCTGGGGCCAACGTCCTGACTTTC
CDR3 protein: CASSHSAAWVQGSGANVLTF

clone size: .
J gene: TRBJ1-1
V gene: TRBV6-1
D gene: .
CDR3 DNA: TGTGCCAGCGGGGAGCCTCGCTCGGACACTGAAGCTTTCTTT
CDR3 protein: CASGEPRSDTEAFF

clone size: .
J gene: TRBJ2-1
V gene: TRBV6-5
D gene: TRBD1
CDR3 DNA: TGTGCCAGCAGTTTCAACCGGGACAGGTACAATGAGCAGTTCTTC
CDR3 protein: CASSFNRDRYNEQFF

clone size: .
J gene: TRBJ2-4
V gene: TRBV27
D gene: TRBD1
CDR3 DNA: TGTGCCAGCAGTTCTCCCGGGACAGGCAACATTCAGTACTTC
CDR3 protein: CASSSPGTGNIQYF